This entry features one T cell receptor beta chain sequence. The sample comes from a study of control samples from healthy donors and cancer patients. The CDR3 length is 16 residues. V shed 3 bases, J shed 4 bases, and the junction held 8 bases outside the gene matches. From germline, CDR1 is MDHEN and CDR2 SYDVKM. TCRdb keeps only in-frame clones here, not all; method: immunoSEQ multiplex PCR. The sample yields 390,000 or so clones, roughly 90% seen once. The sample taken for sequencing was PBMCs. This sequence was found in a man between 35 and 55 years old with head and neck cancer. The chain recombines TRBV28 with TRBJ1-5, with 8 bases fitting TRBD1. The DNA of the CDR3 is TGTGCCAGCAGTTTTGGAAACAGGGGGATTAATCAGCCCCAGCATTTT. The encoded protein is CASSFGNRGINQPQHF.